This is a list of T cell receptor beta chains from one sample in a study of T cell changes during pregnancy in multiple sclerosis. Sequencing used immunoSEQ multiplex PCR; TCRdb keeps in-frame clones, though not all of them. The data hold over 85,000 clones, with roughly nine tenths observed a single time. Here the sequenced sample was peripheral blood, taken after pregnancy. The receptors derive from a female donor in good health, enrolled as a control in a pregnancy study. The CDR3 runs from the conserved cysteine through the conserved F or W. A D gene is named only where the DNA matches it firmly. Clone sizes are given selectively: once, few, many, or a class where the clone is expanded.

CDR3aa	CDR3nt	d_gene	abundance	v_gene	j_gene
CASSPGQANEQFF	TGTGCCAGCAGCCCCGGACAGGCAAATGAGCAGTTCTTC	TRBD1	few	TRBV5-4	TRBJ2-1
CASSQGSGGADTQYF	TGCGCCAGCAGCCAAGGAAGCGGTGGAGCAGATACGCAGTATTTT	-	-	TRBV4-3	TRBJ2-3
CASSAGAEETQYF	TGTGCCAGCAGCGCAGGGGCGGAAGAGACCCAGTACTTC	-	-	TRBV7-9	TRBJ2-5
CASSLTGNEQFF	TGTGCCAGCAGTTTAACTGGTAATGAGCAGTTCTTC	-	-	TRBV28	TRBJ2-1
CASKGQVTLNEKLFF	TGTGCCAGCAAGGGACAGGTGACTTTAAACGAAAAACTGTTTTTT	TRBD1	-	TRBV6-1	TRBJ1-4
CASMENRGYTF	TGTGCCAGCATGGAGAATCGCGGCTACACCTTC	-	-	TRBV6-6	TRBJ1-2
CASSLAAATGKLFF	TGTGCCAGCAGCTTAGCGGCGGCCACTGGAAAACTGTTTTTT	-	-	TRBV7-6	TRBJ1-4
CATQGQGSTDTQYF	TGTGCCACCCAAGGACAGGGAAGCACAGATACGCAGTATTTT	TRBD1	-	TRBV28	TRBJ2-3
CASRAGAPGQPQHF	TGTGCCAGCCGGGCGGGGGCACCTGGACAGCCCCAGCATTTT	-	few	TRBV7-9	TRBJ1-5
CASSLDTPSNQPQHF	TGTGCCAGCAGCTTAGACACACCTAGCAATCAGCCCCAGCATTTT	-	-	TRBV7-2	TRBJ1-5
CASSARQGHQPQHF	TGTGCCAGCAGCGCCCGACAGGGCCATCAGCCCCAGCATTTT	TRBD1	-	TRBV7-2	TRBJ1-5
CASSPDWGANYGYTF	TGTGCCAGCAGCCCGGATTGGGGGGCTAACTATGGCTACACCTTC	-	-	TRBV5-4	TRBJ1-2
CASRPTGTGDEQYF	TGTGCCAGCAGGCCGACCGGGACAGGGGACGAGCAGTACTTC	TRBD1	-	TRBV6-5	TRBJ2-7
CASSLTGGNTGELFF	TGTGCCAGCAGCCTGACAGGGGGGAACACCGGGGAGCTGTTTTTT	TRBD1	-	TRBV6-4	TRBJ2-2
CASSELAGEETQYF	TGTGCCAGCAGTGAGCTAGCGGGGGAAGAGACCCAGTACTTC	TRBD2	-	TRBV25-1	TRBJ2-5
CASRLPDGRGRNEQFF	TGTGCCAGCAGGTTACCCGATGGGCGGGGGCGGAATGAGCAGTTCTTC	-	-	TRBV28	TRBJ2-1
CASPRDRGDEQYF	TGTGCCAGCCCCCGGGACAGGGGTGACGAGCAGTACTTC	TRBD1	-	TRBV5-6	TRBJ2-7
CAWSGGTGFYGYTF	TGTGCCTGGAGTGGTGGGACAGGCTTCTATGGCTACACCTTC	TRBD1	once	TRBV30	TRBJ1-2
CAISAPQVPYGYTF	TGTGCCATCAGTGCTCCACAGGTCCCCTATGGCTACACCTTC	-	-	TRBV10-3	TRBJ1-2
CARGDGLAGGSGANVLTF	TGTGCCAGGGGGGATGGGCTAGCGGGGGGATCTGGGGCCAACGTCCTGACTTTC	TRBD2	-	TRBV9	TRBJ2-6